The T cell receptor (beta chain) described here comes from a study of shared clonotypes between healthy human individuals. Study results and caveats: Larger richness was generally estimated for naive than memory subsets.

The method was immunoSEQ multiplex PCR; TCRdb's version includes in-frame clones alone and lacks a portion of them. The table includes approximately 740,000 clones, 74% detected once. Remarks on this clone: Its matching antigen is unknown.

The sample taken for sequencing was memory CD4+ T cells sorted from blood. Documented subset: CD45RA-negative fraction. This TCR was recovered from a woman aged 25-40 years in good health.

The DNA of the CDR3 is TGTGCCAGTAGTATAGGCGGGAGCTGGGCACTCAATGAGCAGTTCTTC. This translates into CASSIGGSWALNEQFF. The gene calls are TRBV19 and TRBJ2-1, with TRBD2 matching 7 bases. The junction had 9 bases not matched to a gene; V was cut back by 1 base and J by 6 bases. In germline, CDR1 is LNHDA, CDR2 SQIVND (reference sequence). The CDR3 contains 16 residues. The whole variable domain, remainder taken from reference TRBV19 and TRBJ2-1, is DGGITQSPKYLFRKEGQNVTLSCEQNLNHDAMYWYRQDPGQGLRLIYYSQIVNDFQKGDIAEGYSVSREKKESFPLTVTSAQKNPTAFYLCASSIGGSWALNEQFFGPGTRLTVL.